This TCR beta chain came from a study of blood T cell repertoires in COVID-19 (dated by TCRdb to the early 2020s). Turning to the overall study: Samples from collaborators originated in the United States, Italy and Spain and spanned both the acute and convalescent phases of COVID-19. The samples were drawn from the first 160 participants of the ongoing ImmuneRACE study and from more than 1,000 subjects provided by 6 global collaborators. The repertoires were released in a freely available public database intended as a resource for research on the immune response to SARS-CoV-2. Where available, HLA class I and class II types were obtained from metadata supplied by the sample provider rather than from assay-based typing. Deeply sampled blood TCRbeta repertoires from subjects exposed to, actively infected with, or recovered from COVID-19 were included in the dataset. The prospective study material was composed of cDNA or gDNA derived from T cells, B-cell-depleted T cells, or PBMCs. The sample metadata nearly always contained a de-identified subject ID, COVID-19 status, age in years and sex. Overall study results and their limits: Clinical and demographic metadata were provided uncurated, with the amount varying by source and participant.

The immunoSEQ Assay, a bias-controlled multiplex PCR, was used to amplify TCRbeta CDR3 regions from genomic DNA. In the authors' own workflow: The number of nucleated cells in each sample was estimated from the amplification of reference gene primers within the assay. To quantify the absolute abundance of each unique TCRbeta CDR3 rearrangement, sequence reads were collapsed and filtered. Productive Simpson clonality was computed per sample as the square root of Simpson's diversity index over productive rearrangements. TCRdb obtained this table from immuneACCESS and retained in-frame rearrangements with V and J assigned. These tables miss some clones; where compared with another copy, unresolved V genes account for less than half of the shortfall, and the remainder is unexplained. D and trimming come from the DNA, and the V and J calls and clone size come from that table. The sample table lists approximately 100,000 clones, over 75% of them with a count of one. Approximately 31% of the sample is taken by the ten largest.

With respect to this clone: Its binding antigen is unknown. No base quality information exists; no much larger clone differs at one position.

Collaborating institutions collected whole blood in K2EDTA tubes following their own protocols. For TCRbeta analysis, collaborators shipped samples in one of three forms: frozen whole blood, isolated PBMCs, or DNA extracted from either of those sample types. The CDR3 contains 14 residues, cysteine and phenylalanine counted. The CDR3 DNA has 42 bases and is translated from base 1. Per the germline V gene, SNHLY is the CDR1 and FYNNEI is the CDR2. Ends trimmed: V by 7 bases, J by 0 bases; bases unmatched to a gene: 5. Sequencing was done on a sample of peripheral blood. This TCR was sampled from a woman older than 75 with acute or convalescent COVID-19. The V and J genes are TRBV2 and TRBJ2-7; 8 of the junction bases match TRBD1. The bases read TGTGCCAGCAACCCGGACAGGGCCTCCTACGAGCAGTACTTC. It is translated as CASNPDRASYEQYF.